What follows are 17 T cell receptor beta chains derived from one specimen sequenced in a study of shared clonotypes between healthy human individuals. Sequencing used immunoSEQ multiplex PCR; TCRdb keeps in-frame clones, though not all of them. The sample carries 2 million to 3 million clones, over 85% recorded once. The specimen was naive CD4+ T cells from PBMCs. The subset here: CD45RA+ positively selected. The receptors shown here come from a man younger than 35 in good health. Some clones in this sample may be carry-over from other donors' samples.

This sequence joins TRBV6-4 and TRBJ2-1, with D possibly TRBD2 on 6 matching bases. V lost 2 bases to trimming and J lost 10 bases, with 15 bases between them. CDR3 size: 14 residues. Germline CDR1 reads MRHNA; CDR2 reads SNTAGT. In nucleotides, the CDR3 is TGTGCCAGCAGTGACGGATTGCTGGAGGGAGAGCAGTTCTTC. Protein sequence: CASSDGLLEGEQFF.

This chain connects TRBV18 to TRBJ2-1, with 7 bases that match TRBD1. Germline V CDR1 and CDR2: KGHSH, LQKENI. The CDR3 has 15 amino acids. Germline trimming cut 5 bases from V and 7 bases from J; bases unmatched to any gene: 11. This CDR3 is CASSDSTGSRNEQFF. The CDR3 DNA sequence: TGTGCCAGCTCAGACTCGACAGGGTCTAGGAATGAGCAGTTCTTC.

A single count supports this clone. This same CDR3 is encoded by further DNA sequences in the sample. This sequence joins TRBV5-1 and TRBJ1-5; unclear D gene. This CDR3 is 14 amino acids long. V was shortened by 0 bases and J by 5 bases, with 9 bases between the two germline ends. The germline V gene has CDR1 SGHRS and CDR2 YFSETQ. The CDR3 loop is CASSLEAGDQPQHF. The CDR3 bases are TGCGCCAGCAGCTTGGAAGCTGGGGATCAGCCCCAGCATTTT.

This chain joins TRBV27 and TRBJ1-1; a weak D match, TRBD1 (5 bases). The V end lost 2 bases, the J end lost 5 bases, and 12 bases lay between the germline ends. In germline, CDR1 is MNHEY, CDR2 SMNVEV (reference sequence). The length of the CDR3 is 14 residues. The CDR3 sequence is CASSLEGAGTEAFF. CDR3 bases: TGTGCCAGCAGTTTAGAAGGGGCTGGGACTGAAGCTTTCTTT.

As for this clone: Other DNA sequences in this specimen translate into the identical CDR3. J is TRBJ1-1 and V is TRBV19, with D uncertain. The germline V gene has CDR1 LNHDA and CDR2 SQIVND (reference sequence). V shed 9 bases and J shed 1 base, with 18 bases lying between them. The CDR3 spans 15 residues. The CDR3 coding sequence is TGTGCCAGCCGGAGGGCAGCCCTTGAGAACACTGAAGCTTTCTTT. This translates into CASRRAALENTEAFF.

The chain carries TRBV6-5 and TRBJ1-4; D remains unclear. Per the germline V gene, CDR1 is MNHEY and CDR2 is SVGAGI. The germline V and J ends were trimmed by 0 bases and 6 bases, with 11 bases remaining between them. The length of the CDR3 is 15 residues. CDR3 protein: CASSYSGGIYEKLFF. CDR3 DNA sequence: TGTGCCAGCAGTTACTCAGGAGGAATTTATGAAAAACTGTTTTTT.

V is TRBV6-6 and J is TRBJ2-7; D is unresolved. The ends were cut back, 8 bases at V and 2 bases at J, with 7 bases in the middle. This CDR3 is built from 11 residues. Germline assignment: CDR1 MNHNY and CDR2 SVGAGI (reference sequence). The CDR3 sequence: CASGLPYEQYF. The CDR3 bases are TGTGCCAGCGGTCTTCCCTACGAGCAGTACTTC.

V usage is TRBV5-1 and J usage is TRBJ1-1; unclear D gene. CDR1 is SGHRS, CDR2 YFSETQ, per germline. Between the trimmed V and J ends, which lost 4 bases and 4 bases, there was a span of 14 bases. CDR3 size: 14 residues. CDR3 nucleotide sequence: TGCGCCAGCAGCCTGACAATCGGGAGCACTGAAGCTTTCTTT. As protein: CASSLTIGSTEAFF.

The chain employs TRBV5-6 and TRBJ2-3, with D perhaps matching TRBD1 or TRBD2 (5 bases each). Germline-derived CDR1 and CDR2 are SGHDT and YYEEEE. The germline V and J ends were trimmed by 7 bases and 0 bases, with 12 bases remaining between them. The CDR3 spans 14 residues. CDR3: CASQGTPSTDTQYF. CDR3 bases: TGTGCCAGCCAAGGGACGCCTAGCACAGATACGCAGTATTTT.

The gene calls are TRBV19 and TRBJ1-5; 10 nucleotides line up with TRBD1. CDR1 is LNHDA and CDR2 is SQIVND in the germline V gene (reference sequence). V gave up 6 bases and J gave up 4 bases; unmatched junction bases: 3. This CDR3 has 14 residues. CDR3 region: CASRRTGGNQPQHF. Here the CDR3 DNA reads TGTGCCAGTAGGCGGACAGGGGGAAATCAGCCCCAGCATTTT.

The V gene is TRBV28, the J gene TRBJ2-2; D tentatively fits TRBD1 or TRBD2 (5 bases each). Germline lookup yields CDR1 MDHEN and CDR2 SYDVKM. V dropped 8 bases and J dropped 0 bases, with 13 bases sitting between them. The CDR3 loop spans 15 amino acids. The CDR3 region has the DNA TGTGCCAGCCAAACAGGAGGCGCGAACACCGGGGAGCTGTTTTTT. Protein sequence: CASQTGGANTGELFF.

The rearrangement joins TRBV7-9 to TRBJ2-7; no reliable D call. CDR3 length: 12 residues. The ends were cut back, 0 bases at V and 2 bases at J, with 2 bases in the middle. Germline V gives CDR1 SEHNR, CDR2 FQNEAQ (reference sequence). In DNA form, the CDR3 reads TGTGCCAGCAGCTTAGCGGCCTACGAGCAGTACTTC. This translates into CASSLAAYEQYF.

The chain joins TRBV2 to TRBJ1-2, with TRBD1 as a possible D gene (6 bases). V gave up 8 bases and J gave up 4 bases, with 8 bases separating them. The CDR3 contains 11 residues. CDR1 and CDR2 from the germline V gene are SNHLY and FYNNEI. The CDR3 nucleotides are TGTGCCAGCGGGACAAGCTATGGCTACACCTTC. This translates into CASGTSYGYTF.

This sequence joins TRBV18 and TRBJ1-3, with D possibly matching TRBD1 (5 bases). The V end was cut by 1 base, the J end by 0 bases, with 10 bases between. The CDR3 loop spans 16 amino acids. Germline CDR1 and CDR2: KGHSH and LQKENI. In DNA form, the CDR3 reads TGTGCCAGCTCACCACAGGGGTTTTCCTCTGGAAACACCATATATTTT. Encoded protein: CASSPQGFSSGNTIYF.

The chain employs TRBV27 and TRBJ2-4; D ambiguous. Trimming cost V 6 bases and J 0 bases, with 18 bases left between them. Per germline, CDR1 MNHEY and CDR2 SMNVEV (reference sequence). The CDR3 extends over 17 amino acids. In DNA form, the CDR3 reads TGTGCCAGCAGGCCGCTCGACGGAAGACTAGCCAAAAACATTCAGTACTTC. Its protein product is CASRPLDGRLAKNIQYF.

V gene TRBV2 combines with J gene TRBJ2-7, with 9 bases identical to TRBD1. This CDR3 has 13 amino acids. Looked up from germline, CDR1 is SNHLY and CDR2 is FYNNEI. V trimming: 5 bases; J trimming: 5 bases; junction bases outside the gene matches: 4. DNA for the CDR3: TGTGCCAGCAGTCGGGACAGGGACAACGAGCAGTACTTC. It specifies CASSRDRDNEQYF.

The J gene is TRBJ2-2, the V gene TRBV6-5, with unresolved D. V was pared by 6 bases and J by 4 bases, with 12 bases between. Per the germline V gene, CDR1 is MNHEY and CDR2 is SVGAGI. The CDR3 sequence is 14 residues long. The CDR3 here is CASSQRGFTGELFF. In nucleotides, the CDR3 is TGTGCCAGCAGCCAGCGAGGTTTCACCGGGGAGCTGTTTTTT.